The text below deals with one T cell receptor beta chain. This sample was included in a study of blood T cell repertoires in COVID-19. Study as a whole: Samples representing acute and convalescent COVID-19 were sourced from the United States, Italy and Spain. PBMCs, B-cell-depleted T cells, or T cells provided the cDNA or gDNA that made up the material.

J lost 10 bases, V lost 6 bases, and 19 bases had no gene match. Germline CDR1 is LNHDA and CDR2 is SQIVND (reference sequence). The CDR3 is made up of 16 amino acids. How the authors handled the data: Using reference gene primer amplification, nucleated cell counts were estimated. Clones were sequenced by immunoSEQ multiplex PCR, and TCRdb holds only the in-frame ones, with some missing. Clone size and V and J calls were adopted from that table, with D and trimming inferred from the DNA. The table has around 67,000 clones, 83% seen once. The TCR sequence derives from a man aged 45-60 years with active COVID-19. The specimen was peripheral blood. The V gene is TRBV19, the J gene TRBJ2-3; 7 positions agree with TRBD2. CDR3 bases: TGTGCCAGTAGCGGGGGGAGGGTTGCACTCCCTCGGGCGCAGTATTTT. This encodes CASSGGRVALPRAQYF.